A single sample is the source of the 31 T cell receptor beta chains below, sequenced in a study of T cell responses to AZD1222 COVID-19 vaccine. Clones were read by immunoSEQ multiplex PCR, and TCRdb kept only the in-frame ones, dropping some. This sample has about 120,000 clones, with approximately 91% found just once. The material sequenced was peripheral blood, taken on day 0 of AZD1222 vaccination. These receptors were collected from an adult in good health.

The chain has TRBV28 and TRBJ1-1; D remains ambiguous. The CDR3 extends over 13 amino acids. V lost 3 bases and J lost 4, with 9 bases in between. The germline V gene has CDR1 MDHEN and CDR2 SYDVKM. CDR3 in amino acids: CASSFWKGTEAFF. CDR3 coding DNA: TGTGCCAGCAGTTTCTGGAAGGGCACTGAAGCTTTCTTT.

The chain joins TRBV29-1 to TRBJ2-5, with TRBD2 identical over 8 bases. Germline V gives CDR1 SQVTM, CDR2 ANQGSEA. Unmatched junction bases numbered 5, after V lost 7 bases and J lost 1 base. The CDR3 has 13 residues. For the CDR3, the DNA is TGCAGCGCCCTCGGGGGGGCCCAAGAGACCCAGTACTTC. It encodes CSALGGAQETQYF.

This clone appeared once. A read error may account for a junction end that differs from germline. The chain uses TRBV28 and TRBJ2-1, with TRBD2 identical over 9 bases. The CDR3 sequence is 16 residues long. The germline CDR1 and CDR2 sequences are MDHEN and SYDVKM. The CDR3 region is CASSPTRGAGGRALIF. CDR3 in DNA: TGTGCCAGCAGTCCGACTCGCGGAGCGGGGGGACGAGCTCTGATCTTC.

This sequence joins TRBV5-6 and TRBJ2-7; 8 bases match TRBD2. Germline trimming cut 4 bases from V and 3 bases from J; bases unmatched to any gene: 6. Germline CDR1 is SGHDT and CDR2 is YYEEEE. The CDR3 loop spans 14 amino acids. CDR3 amino acids: CASSGGLEGYEQYF. The CDR3 DNA reads as TGTGCCAGCAGCGGGGGACTAGAAGGCTACGAGCAGTACTTC.

The genes are TRBV6-5 and TRBJ1-2; no clear D. Germline lookup yields CDR1 MNHEY and CDR2 SVGAGI. The germline V and J ends were trimmed by 11 bases and 7 bases, with 23 bases remaining between them. The CDR3 runs 14 residues. The CDR3 sequence is CAATSPSSIGGYTF. CDR3 coding DNA: TGTGCCGCAACGTCCCCAAGCTCGATCGGTGGCTACACCTTC.

The chain is built from TRBV27 and TRBJ1-2; no definite D call. Trimming took off 3 bases at V and 6 bases at J, with 17 bases between the two ends. The CDR3 covers 15 residues. The germline CDR1 and CDR2 sequences are MNHEY and SMNVEV (reference sequence). DNA of the CDR3: TGTGCCAGCAGTTTCCGAGGTAGGAGCTCAGATGGCTACACCTTC. Encoded protein: CASSFRGRSSDGYTF.

V and J are TRBV10-3 and TRBJ2-3; 7 nucleotides match TRBD2. CDR3 length equals 16 residues. The V and J ends lost 9 bases and 0 bases, in that order; junction bases with no gene match: 12. Germline CDR1 ENHRY, CDR2 SYGVKD. In DNA form, the CDR3 reads TGTGCCATTCCCAGATTGGGAGGGGCCAGCACAGATACGCAGTATTTT. Amino acid sequence: CAIPRLGGASTDTQYF.

This clone has a single count. This sequence joins TRBV5-1 and TRBJ2-3; TRBD2 might be the D (6 bases). This CDR3 spans 14 amino acids. V was shortened by 0 bases and J by 6 bases, with 11 bases between the two germline ends. Per the germline V gene, CDR1 is SGHRS and CDR2 is YFSETQ. The DNA of the CDR3 is TGCGCCAGCAGCTTGGACGGGGGACGTGATACGCAGTATTTT. Its protein product is CASSLDGGRDTQYF. Full variable domain (rest looked up from reference TRBV5-1 and TRBJ2-3): KAGVTQTPRYLIKTRGQQVTLSCSPISGHRSVSWYQQTPGQGLQFLFEYFSETQRNKGNFPGRFSGRQFSNSRSEMNVSTLELGDSALYLCASSLDGGRDTQYFGPGTRLTVL.

This sequence joins TRBV23-1 and TRBJ1-2, with 7 bases aligning to TRBD1. TRBV23-1 is sorted into the ORF group, with uncertain function. With 4 bases clipped from V and 7 bases from J, the junction kept 3 bases outside the gene matches. The CDR3 extends over 12 amino acids. CDR3 protein: CASSRRQGGYTF. The CDR3 DNA reads TGCGCCAGCAGTCGGAGACAGGGTGGCTACACCTTC.

The chain uses TRBV7-2 and TRBJ1-3; a possible D gene is TRBD1 (6 bases). The V gene's germline CDR1 is SGHTA and CDR2 FQGNSA. The CDR3 length is 15 residues. V lost 5 bases and J 4 bases, leaving 15 bases between the germline ends. Written as DNA, the CDR3 is TGTGCCAGCAGCAAGAACAGGGCGGGAGGAAACACCATATATTTT. Residues: CASSKNRAGGNTIYF.

The chain employs TRBV7-9 and TRBJ1-4, with D maybe TRBD1 (5 bases). Trimming pared 1 base from V and 0 bases from J, leaving 9 bases between. The V gene's germline CDR1 is SEHNR and CDR2 FQNEAQ (reference sequence). The CDR3 length is 16 residues. CDR3 nucleotides: TGTGCCAGCAGCTTAGGCAGGGCGTCAACTAATGAAAAACTGTTTTTT. It encodes CASSLGRASTNEKLFF.

The V gene is TRBV2, the J gene TRBJ2-7; D possibly corresponds to TRBD1 (5 bases). V lost 7 bases and J lost 4, with 8 bases in between. CDR3 length equals 11 residues. Per the germline V gene, CDR1 is SNHLY and CDR2 is FYNNEI. The CDR3 loop is CASKAGYEQYF. The CDR3 DNA reads as TGTGCCAGCAAGGCAGGGTACGAGCAGTACTTC.

V usage is TRBV29-1 and J usage is TRBJ1-2, with a tentative D call TRBD1 (5 bases). The CDR3 length is 11 residues. The V gene lost 4 bases and the J gene lost 5 bases, with 8 bases spanning the gap. Germline V gene data show CDR1 as SQVTM and CDR2 as ANQGSEA. The CDR3 protein is CSVGDLYGYTF. For the CDR3, the DNA is TGCAGCGTTGGGGACCTGTATGGCTACACCTTC.

V usage is TRBV6-5 and J usage is TRBJ1-3; D remains unclear. Trimming cost V 7 bases and J 2 bases, with 9 bases left between them. The length of the CDR3 is 13 residues. The germline gives CDR1 MNHEY, CDR2 SVGAGI. The CDR3 nucleotides are TGTGCCAGCACAGGAACCCCTGGAAACACCATATATTTT. It translates to CASTGTPGNTIYF.

The gene calls are TRBV5-1 and TRBJ1-1; the match to TRBD1 covers 9 bases. The CDR3 has 14 residues. The germline V gene encodes CDR1 SGHRS and CDR2 YFSETQ. After removal of 7 bases from V and 0 bases from J, the junction contained 4 bases not matched to a gene. CDR3 nucleotide sequence: TGCGCCAGCGGGGGACAGGGCATGAACACTGAAGCTTTCTTT. Translated, it gives CASGGQGMNTEAFF.

The chain links TRBV19 to TRBJ1-2, with TRBD1 matching over 8 bases. The germline V gene encodes CDR1 LNHDA and CDR2 SQIVND (reference sequence). The CDR3 loop spans 14 amino acids. V shed 4 bases, J shed 6 bases, and the junction held 7 bases outside the gene matches. This chain's CDR3 is CASSTRQGLNGYTF. CDR3 DNA sequence: TGTGCCAGTAGTACACGACAGGGGTTAAATGGCTACACCTTC.

This clone was seen more than once but under ten times. V is TRBV7-2 and J is TRBJ1-2, with D unclear. The CDR3 is made up of 16 amino acids. V dropped 0 bases and J dropped 0 bases, with 11 bases sitting between them. Germline V gives CDR1 SGHTA, CDR2 FQGNSA. The CDR3 nucleotides read TGTGCCAGCAGCTTAGCCGCGCAGCAGGCTAACTATGGCTACACCTTC. Translating it yields CASSLAAQQANYGYTF.

This chain links TRBV30 with TRBJ1-6, with D unclear. This CDR3 is built from 16 residues. Germline assignment: CDR1 GTSNPN and CDR2 SVGIG (reference sequence). V shed 7 bases and J shed 5 bases, with 21 bases lying between them. CDR3 coding DNA: TGTGCCTCCGCACCGAGCCGGGTTCTGAATAATTCACCCCTCCACTTT. Its translation: CASAPSRVLNNSPLHF. Using reference TRBV30 and TRBJ1-6 for the parts outside the CDR3, the full variable domain is SQTIHQWPATLVQPVGSPLSLECTVEGTSNPNLYWYRQAAGRGLQLLFYSVGIGQISSEVPQNLSASRPQDRQFILSSKKLLLSDSGFYLCASAPSRVLNNSPLHFGNGTRLTVT.

This rearrangement joins TRBV4-3 to TRBJ1-2; TRBD1 matches at 7 bases. In germline, CDR1 is LGHNA, CDR2 YSLEER. The length of the CDR3 is 15 residues. The ends lost 5 bases at V and 6 bases at J; junction bases unmatched: 12. The CDR3 here is CASSSGTGTDHGYTF. DNA of the CDR3: TGCGCCAGCAGCTCAGGGACCGGGACAGACCATGGCTACACCTTC.

J is TRBJ1-1 and V is TRBV28; 10 positions agree with TRBD1. The CDR3 consists of 13 residues. Germline CDR1 MDHEN, CDR2 SYDVKM. The trim removed 9 bases at V and 1 base at J, leaving 2 bases unmatched. The CDR3, as DNA: TGTGCCAGAGGGGACAGGGGGAACACTGAAGCTTTCTTT. Protein sequence: CARGDRGNTEAFF.

The V and J genes are TRBV27 and TRBJ1-1; no reliable D call. V lost 8 bases and J lost 4, with 14 bases in between. The CDR3 totals 13 residues. Germline V gives CDR1 MNHEY, CDR2 SMNVEV (reference sequence). The chain's CDR3 is CASSLSIGTEAFF. The CDR3 DNA reads TGTGCCAGCTCCCTCTCGATCGGCACTGAAGCTTTCTTT.

The V gene is TRBV4-1, the J gene TRBJ2-7; a weak D match, TRBD1 (7 bases). The CDR3 length is 15 residues. CDR1 and CDR2 from the germline V gene are MGHRA and YSYEKL. Trimming pared 4 bases from V and 2 bases from J, leaving 15 bases between. The CDR3 protein is CASSPGAGGTYEQYF. The CDR3 DNA reads as TGCGCCAGCAGCCCGGGGGCAGGGGGGACCTACGAGCAGTACTTC.

The CDR3 reads CASSRAGSSEQYF. In nucleotides, the CDR3 is TGTGCCAGCAGCCGTGCGGGGTCGTCCGAGCAGTACTTC. The rearrangement links TRBV3-1 (or the pseudogene TRBV3-2) to TRBJ2-7, with TRBD2 as a possible D gene (6 bases). Germline CDR1 LGHDT, CDR2 YNNKEL (reference sequence). Trimming removed 4 bases from V and 6 bases from J, with 13 bases in between. The length of the CDR3 is 13 residues.

The chain carries TRBV2 and TRBJ1-4; 7 nucleotides line up with TRBD1. CDR1 and CDR2 from the germline V gene are SNHLY and FYNNEI. J was trimmed by 5 bases and V by 10 bases; bases with no gene match: 7. The CDR3 loop spans 13 amino acids. The CDR3 bases are TGTGCCATCTCGGGACAGCCGAATGAAAAACTGTTTTTT. Protein sequence: CAISGQPNEKLFF.

The chain combines TRBV6-5 with TRBJ1-1; D uncertain. Trimming pared 5 bases from V and 6 bases from J, leaving 19 bases between. The CDR3 contains 15 residues. Germline loops: CDR1 MNHEY, CDR2 SVGAGI. The CDR3 loop reads CASSTLTSRRPEAFF. CDR3 sequence (DNA): TGTGCCAGCAGTACCTTGACCAGCCGGCGCCCTGAAGCTTTCTTT.

The chain joins TRBV5-6 to TRBJ2-7, with D possibly TRBD1 on 6 matching bases. The V gene lost 4 bases and the J gene lost 1 base, with 9 bases spanning the gap. The CDR3 spans 13 residues. CDR1 SGHDT and CDR2 YYEEEE come from the germline V gene. CDR3 DNA: TGTGCCAGCAGCCGTACAGGGTCCTACGAGCAGTACTTC. Encoded protein: CASSRTGSYEQYF.

The V and J genes are TRBV6-2 or TRBV6-3 and TRBJ1-3; D is uncertain. V lost 0 bases to trimming and J lost 0 bases, with 6 bases between them. Germline CDR1 MNHEY, CDR2 SVGEGT. The CDR3 runs to 15 residues. The DNA for the CDR3 is TGTGCCAGCAGTTACTCCCAGCTCTCTGGAAACACCATATATTTT. Residues: CASSYSQLSGNTIYF.

V is TRBV6-5 and J is TRBJ1-4; D call uncertain. The germline V and J ends were trimmed by 6 bases and 0 bases, with 8 bases remaining between them. The CDR3 loop spans 14 amino acids. Germline V lookup: CDR1 MNHEY, CDR2 SVGAGI. CDR3 in DNA: TGTGCCAGCAGCCGGTTTGCAACTAATGAAAAACTGTTTTTT. Its protein product is CASSRFATNEKLFF.

The V call is TRBV28, the J call TRBJ1-1; weak D call: TRBD1 (5 bases). The CDR3 consists of 14 residues. V lost 5 bases and J 5 bases, leaving 15 bases between the germline ends. CDR1 is MDHEN, CDR2 SYDVKM, per germline. This CDR3 is CASSLGTGVTEAFF. CDR3 DNA: TGTGCCAGCAGTCTCGGGACGGGTGTTACTGAAGCTTTCTTT. Together with reference TRBV28 and TRBJ1-1, the CDR3 gives the full variable domain: DVKVTQSSRYLVKRTGEKVFLECVQDMDHENMFWYRQDPGLGLRLIYFSYDVKMKEKGDIPEGYSVSREKKERFSLILESASTNQTSMYLCASSLGTGVTEAFFGQGTRLTVV.

The chain links TRBV14 to TRBJ2-7; TRBD1 matches at 7 bases. This CDR3 region has 16 residues. The V and J ends lost 0 bases and 4 bases, in that order; junction bases with no gene match: 9. CDR1 SGHDN and CDR2 FVKESK come from the germline V gene. The CDR3 spells CASSQDYRARGYEQYF. DNA for the CDR3: TGTGCCAGCAGCCAAGATTACAGGGCCAGGGGGTACGAGCAGTACTTC. Together with reference TRBV14 and TRBJ2-7, the CDR3 gives the full variable domain: EAGVTQFPSHSVIEKGQTVTLRCDPISGHDNLYWYRRVMGKEIKFLLHFVKESKQDESGMPNNRFLAERTGGTYSTLKVQPAELEDSGVYFCASSQDYRARGYEQYFGPGTRLTVT.

CDR3: CVRSSLRGPCPYNEQFF. CDR3 nucleotide sequence: TGTGTCAGAAGCTCGCTGAGAGGACCTTGTCCTTACAATGAGCAGTTCTTC. The rearrangement links TRBV7-5 to TRBJ2-1. TRBV7-5 is given as a pseudogene. The CDR3 is 17 residues long.